The following is a T cell receptor (beta chain) sequence with its context. Its antigen is not identified. The data stem from a study of cytomegalovirus exposure and HLA in healthy donors. Whole-study findings and limits: Differences between HLA loci emerged in a later analysis of TCR association rates, with DRB1 most and HLA-C fewest. Specificity for CMV antigens was confirmed in vitro for a few of the CMV-associated chains.

Germline-derived CDR1 and CDR2 are ENHRY and SYGVKD. V dropped 0 bases and J dropped 6; count of bases not matched to a gene: 7. There are 15 residues in the CDR3. The PCR used 60 Vbeta and 13 Jbeta primers. Libraries were prepared by immunoSEQ multiplex PCR; TCRdb keeps only in-frame clonotypes and omits some of them. Among about 69,000 clones listed, 55% to 75% were seen once. The chain joins TRBV10-3 to TRBJ2-7; 8 positions match TRBD1. The TCR sequence derives from a young woman in good health and CMV-seronegative. Sequencing was done on a sample of PBMCs. The DNA of the CDR3 is TGTGCCATCAGTGAGTCGGGGACAGGAGCCTTCGAGCAGTACTTC. Amino acids: CAISESGTGAFEQYF.